Below, one TCR beta chain is given with its context. The germline CDR1 and CDR2 sequences are KGHSH and LQKENI. Trimming shortened V by 4 bases and J by 2 bases, and 3 bases separated the two germline ends. There are 11 residues in the CDR3. Some clones are missing from TCRdb's copy, which holds only in-frame ones; the method was immunoSEQ multiplex PCR. The table includes 170,000 or so clones, approximately 90% detected once. The data originate from a study of control samples from healthy donors and cancer patients. The sequenced sample consisted of blood. The chain carries TRBV18 and TRBJ2-7, with no clear D. The TCR originated in a man aged 30 to 39 in good health. CDR3 in DNA: TGTGCCAGCTCACAGACCTACGAGCAGTACTTC. Translating gives CASSQTYEQYF.